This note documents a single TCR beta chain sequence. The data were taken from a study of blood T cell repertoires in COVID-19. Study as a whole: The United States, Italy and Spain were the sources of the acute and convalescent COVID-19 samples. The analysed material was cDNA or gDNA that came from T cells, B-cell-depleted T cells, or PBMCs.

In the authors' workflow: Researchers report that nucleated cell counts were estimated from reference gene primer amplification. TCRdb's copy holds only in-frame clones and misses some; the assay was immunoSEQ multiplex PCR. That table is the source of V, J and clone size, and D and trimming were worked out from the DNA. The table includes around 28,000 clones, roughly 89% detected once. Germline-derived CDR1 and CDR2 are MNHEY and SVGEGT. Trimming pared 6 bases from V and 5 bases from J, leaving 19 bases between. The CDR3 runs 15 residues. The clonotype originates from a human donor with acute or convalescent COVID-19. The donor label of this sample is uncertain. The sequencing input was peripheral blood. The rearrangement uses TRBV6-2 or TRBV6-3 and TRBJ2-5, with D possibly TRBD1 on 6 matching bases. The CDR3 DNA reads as TGTGCCAGCAGCCTACATCAGGGGAGTCGGGAGACCCAGTACTTC. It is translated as CASSLHQGSRETQYF.